Listed here are 4 T cell receptor beta chains from one sample, sequenced in a study of T cell repertoires in cytomegalovirus infection. Their specific antigens are unknown. TCRdb re-derived calls from the reads in MiXCR, one entry per CDR3 protein. The sample lists hundreds of thousands of distinct CDR3 sequences; about 44% were seen once. The sequencing used cultured PBMCs, collected from culture after CMV antigen stimulation. These receptors all come from a human donor in good health (CMV status not recorded). Some clones in this sample may be carry-over from other donors' samples.

Of note for this clonotype: One end of the junction does not line up with germline, which may come from a read error. This chain joins TRBV5-6 and TRBJ1-6, with D hard to call. CDR1 and CDR2 from the germline V gene are SGHDT and YYEEEE. This CDR3 region has 16 residues. The CDR3 region is CASSFGRNSYSSPLHF. In nucleotides, the CDR3 is TGTGCCAGCAGCTTTGGTAGGAACTCCTATAGTTCACCCCTCCACTTT.

This clonotype has a handful of counts. The rearrangement joins TRBV6-1 to TRBJ2-7; D perhaps matches TRBD1 (5 bases). Germline V gene sequence: CDR1 MNHNS, CDR2 SASEGT. The CDR3 is 13 residues long. V was trimmed by 3 bases and J by 3 bases, leaving 9 bases between them. The CDR3 DNA sequence: TGTGCCAGCAGTGAGGGGCAAAACTACGAGCAGTACTTC. Its translation: CASSEGQNYEQYF.

The chain carries TRBV5-4 and TRBJ2-3; no definite D call. The ends were cut back, 9 bases at V and 0 bases at J, with 17 bases in the middle. The CDR3 has 15 amino acids. The germline CDR1 and CDR2 sequences are SGHNT and YYREEE (reference sequence). Written as DNA, the CDR3 is TGTGCCACAAAGGCGGAACTCGCTAGCACAGATACGCAGTATTTT. This translates into CATKAELASTDTQYF.

The chain employs TRBV28 and TRBJ2-5; 12 bases match TRBD1. V lost 2 bases to trimming and J lost 5 bases; unmatched junction nucleotides: 9. This CDR3 has 17 amino acids. Germline-derived CDR1 and CDR2 are MDHEN and SYDVKM. The CDR3 nucleotides are TGTGCCAGCAGTTTAGAAGGGACAGGGGGCAGGGGGGAGACCCAGTACTTC. This codes for CASSLEGTGGRGETQYF.